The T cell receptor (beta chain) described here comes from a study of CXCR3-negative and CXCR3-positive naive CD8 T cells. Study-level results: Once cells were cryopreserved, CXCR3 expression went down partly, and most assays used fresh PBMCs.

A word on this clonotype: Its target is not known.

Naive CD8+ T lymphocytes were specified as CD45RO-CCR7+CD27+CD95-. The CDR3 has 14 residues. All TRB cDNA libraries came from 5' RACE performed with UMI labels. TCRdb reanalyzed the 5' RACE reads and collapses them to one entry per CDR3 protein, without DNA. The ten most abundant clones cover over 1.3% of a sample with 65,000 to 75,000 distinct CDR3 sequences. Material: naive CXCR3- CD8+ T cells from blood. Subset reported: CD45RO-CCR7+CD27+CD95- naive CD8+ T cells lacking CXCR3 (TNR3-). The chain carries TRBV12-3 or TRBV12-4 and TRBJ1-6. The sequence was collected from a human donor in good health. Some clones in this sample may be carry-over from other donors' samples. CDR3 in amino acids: CASSFWQENSPLHF.